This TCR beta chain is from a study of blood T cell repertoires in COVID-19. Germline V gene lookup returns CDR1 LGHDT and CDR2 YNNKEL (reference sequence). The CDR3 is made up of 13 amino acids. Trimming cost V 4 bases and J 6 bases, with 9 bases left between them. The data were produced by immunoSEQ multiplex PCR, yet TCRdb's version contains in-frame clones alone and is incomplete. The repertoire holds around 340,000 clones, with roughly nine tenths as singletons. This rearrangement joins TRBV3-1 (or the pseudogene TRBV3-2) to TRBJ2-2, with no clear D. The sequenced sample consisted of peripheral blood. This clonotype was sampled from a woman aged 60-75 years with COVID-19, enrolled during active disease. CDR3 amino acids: CASSLALAGELFF. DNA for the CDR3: TGTGCCAGCAGCCTCGCGTTAGCCGGGGAGCTGTTTTTT.